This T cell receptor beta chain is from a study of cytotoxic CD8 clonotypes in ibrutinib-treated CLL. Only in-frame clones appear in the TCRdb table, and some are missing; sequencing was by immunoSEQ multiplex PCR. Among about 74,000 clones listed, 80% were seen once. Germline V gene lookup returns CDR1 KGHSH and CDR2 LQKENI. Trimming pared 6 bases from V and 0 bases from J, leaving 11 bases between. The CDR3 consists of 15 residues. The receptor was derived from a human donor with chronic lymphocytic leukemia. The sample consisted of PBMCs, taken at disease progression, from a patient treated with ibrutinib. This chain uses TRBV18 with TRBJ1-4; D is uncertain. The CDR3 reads CASSSIGATNEKLFF. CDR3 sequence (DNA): TGTGCCAGCTCGTCGATAGGAGCAACTAATGAAAAACTGTTTTTT. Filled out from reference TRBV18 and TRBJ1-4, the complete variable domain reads NAGVMQNPRHLVRRRGQEARLRCSPMKGHSHVYWYRQLPEEGLKFMVYLQKENIIDESGMPKERFSAEFPKEGPSILRIQQVVRGDSAAYFCASSSIGATNEKLFFGSGTQLSVL.